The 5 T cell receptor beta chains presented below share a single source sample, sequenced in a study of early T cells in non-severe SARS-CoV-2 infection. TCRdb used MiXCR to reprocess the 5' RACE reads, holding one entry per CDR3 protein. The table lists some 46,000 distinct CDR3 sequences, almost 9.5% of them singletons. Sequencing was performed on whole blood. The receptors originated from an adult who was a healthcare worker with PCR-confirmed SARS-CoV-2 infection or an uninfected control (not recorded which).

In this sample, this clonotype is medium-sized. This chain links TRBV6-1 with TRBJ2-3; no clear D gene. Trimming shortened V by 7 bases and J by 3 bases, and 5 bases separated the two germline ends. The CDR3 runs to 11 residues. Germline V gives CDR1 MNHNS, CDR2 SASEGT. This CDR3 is CASTATDTQYF. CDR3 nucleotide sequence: TGTGCCAGCACCGCGACAGATACGCAGTATTTT.

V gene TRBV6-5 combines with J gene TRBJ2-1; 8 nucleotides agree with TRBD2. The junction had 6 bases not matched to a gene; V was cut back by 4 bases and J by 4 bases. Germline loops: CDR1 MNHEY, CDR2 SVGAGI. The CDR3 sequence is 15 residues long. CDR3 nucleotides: TGTGCCAGCAGTTCCTTACTAGCGGAGTACAATGAGCAGTTCTTC. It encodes CASSSLLAEYNEQFF.

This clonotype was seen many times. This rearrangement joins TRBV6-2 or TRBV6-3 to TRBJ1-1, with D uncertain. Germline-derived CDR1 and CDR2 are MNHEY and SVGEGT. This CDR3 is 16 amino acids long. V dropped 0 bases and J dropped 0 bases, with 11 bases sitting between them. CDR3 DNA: TGTGCCAGCAGTTACTCGTTATCGGGGATGAACACTGAAGCTTTCTTT. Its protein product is CASSYSLSGMNTEAFF.

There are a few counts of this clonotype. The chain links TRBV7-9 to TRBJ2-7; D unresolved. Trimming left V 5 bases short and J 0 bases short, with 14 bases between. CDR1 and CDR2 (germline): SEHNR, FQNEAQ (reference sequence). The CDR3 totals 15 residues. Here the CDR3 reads CASSPVGFSSYEQYF. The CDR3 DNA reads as TGTGCCAGCAGCCCAGTGGGGTTTTCCTCCTACGAGCAGTACTTC.

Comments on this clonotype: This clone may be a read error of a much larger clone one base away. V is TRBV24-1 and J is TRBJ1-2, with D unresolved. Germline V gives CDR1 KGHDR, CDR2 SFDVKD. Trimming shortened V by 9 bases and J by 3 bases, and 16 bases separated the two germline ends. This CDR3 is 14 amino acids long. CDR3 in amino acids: CATGGGSPDYGYTF. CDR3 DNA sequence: TGTGCCACCGGAGGAGGGTCCCCTGACTATGGCTACACCTTC.